These T cell receptor beta chains were read from a single sample in a study of T cell responses to AZD1222 COVID-19 vaccine. This table comes from immunoSEQ multiplex PCR, and its TCRdb copy is limited to in-frame clones, with some not included. The table has about 110,000 clones, about nine tenths seen once. The sample consisted of peripheral blood, taken on day 0 of AZD1222 vaccination. The receptors derive from an adult in good health. Each CDR3 is given with its conserved first and last residue. Fields, in order: V gene, clone size, CDR3 protein. Size is stated for part of the rows, as once, few or many counts, or as a class when the clone is expanded.

TRBV29-1	NA	CSVASLPRSDGYTF
TRBV4-2	NA	CASSLTSGTGLGEQYF
TRBV4-3	once	CASSQEVSNNRGSPLHF
TRBV5-1	NA	CASSLFADSAITDTQYF
TRBV4-1	NA	CASSPQGLYTYEQYF
TRBV18	once	CASSPPNRGRLNYGYTF
TRBV5-4	NA	CASSIPGTGGELFF
TRBV4-3	NA	CASEVADTQYF
TRBV5-4	NA	CASSLGSTENIQYF
TRBV20-1	NA	CSASRGGELFF
TRBV7-2	NA	CASSLGGSQETQYF
TRBV19	NA	CASSIWTGGSGNTIYF
TRBV7-8	NA	CASSSWTSGTTGELFF
TRBV29-1	NA	CSVGSYNEQFF
TRBV28	NA	CASSLERGETQYF
TRBV9	NA	CASSVGGEYTDTQYF
TRBV3-1/TRBV3-2	NA	CASSQESYEQFF
TRBV13	NA	CASSLGAIYRKGYGYTF
TRBV24-1	once	CATSDSRVPDTQYF
TRBV5-5	NA	CASSLTAYYGYTF
TRBV18	NA	CASSPRYVPGHTEAFF
TRBV27	once	CASSRPGVPLAEQYF
TRBV3-1/TRBV3-2	NA	CASSPSGGNTIYF
TRBV3-1/TRBV3-2	NA	CASSQGQLSPLHF
TRBV7-3	NA	CASSLIPTGLATGELFF
TRBV24-1	NA	CATSDFGGGAKVDTQYF
TRBV7-2	NA	CASSLATATHTDTQYF
TRBV28	NA	CATWRPGLASYEQYF
TRBV12-3/TRBV12-4	NA	CASTRGQGDEQYF
TRBV7-2	NA	CASSQSGGMDEQFF
TRBV5-1	NA	CASSLQGTGELFF
TRBV28	NA	CASSPGSEDGYTF
TRBV5-4	NA	CASSLKGQDYEQYF
TRBV27	NA	CASSLLAGELFF
TRBV28	NA	CASSFGAVSYEQYF
TRBV29-1	NA	CSVEDEKLFF
TRBV6-2/TRBV6-3	NA	CASSYSERYSEQFF
TRBV19	NA	CASSIGVQLNTEAFF
TRBV7-2	NA	CASSLESGRRNQPQHF
TRBV2	NA	CASSEQGDVQPQHF
TRBV6-2/TRBV6-3	NA	CASSYMGSNEQFF
TRBV30	NA	CAWSPIWVGPGANVLTF
TRBV5-4	NA	CASSRDRNYGYTF
TRBV29-1	NA	CSVFRGPYNEQFF
TRBV4-1	NA	CASSPGQGSSYNSPLHF
TRBV5-6	once	CASSPGVLAGGETQYF
TRBV19	NA	CASSRRNSPLHF
TRBV19	few	CASSIGLAGTYEQYF
TRBV12-2	NA	CASRPREGGPSTDTQYF
TRBV4-3	once	CASSQRGVVEQYF